A single sample is the source of the 31 T cell receptor beta chains below, sequenced in a study of prognosis after radiotherapy for stage I lung cancer. Amplification of the TCR beta CDR3 (from genomic DNA) was done by two-round multiplex PCR. First-round PCR, the initial amplification, used primers specific to each TRBV and TRBJ gene. One entry per CDR3 protein, called by TCRdb with MiXCR from the multiplex PCR reads. The sample has 30,000 to 40,000 distinct CDR3 sequences, 24% seen once. Specimen: PBMCs, collected before or after stereotactic body radiation therapy (not recorded which). The source is a donor of 50 years or more with non-small cell lung cancer.

This clonotype was recorded at least ten times. The chain uses TRBV11-2 and TRBJ2-7; D may be TRBD2 (6 bases). Germline V CDR1 and CDR2: SGHAT, FQNNGV. The CDR3 has 16 amino acids. Trimming cost V 0 bases and J 1 base, with 13 bases left between them. Written as DNA, the CDR3 is TGTGCCAGCAGCTTAGATACCCGGGCGGGATCCTACGAGCAGTACTTC. Its protein is CASSLDTRAGSYEQYF.

This clonotype was seen at least ten times. The chain uses TRBV3-1 and TRBJ2-7; D unresolved. Trimming stripped 4 bases from V and 3 bases from J, with 10 bases between. CDR1 LGHDT and CDR2 YNNKEL come from the germline V gene (reference sequence). The CDR3 has 13 residues. The CDR3 loop reads CASSLTTNYEQYF. CDR3 DNA sequence: TGTGCCAGCAGCCTTACCACGAACTACGAGCAGTACTTC.

In regard to this clonotype: A far larger clone differs by one base, so this is likely a read error. The J gene is TRBJ1-2, the V gene TRBV6-2 or TRBV6-3; 7 bases map to TRBD1. J lost 5 bases, V lost 5 bases, and 5 bases had no gene match. This CDR3 region has 13 residues. Per germline, CDR1 MNHEY and CDR2 SVGEGT. The CDR3 reads CASSRGREYGYTF. The CDR3 bases are TGTGCCAGCAGTAGGGGGCGCGAATATGGCTACACCTTC.

Concerning this clonotype itself: A far larger clone is just one base off, so this is likely a read error. The rearrangement links TRBV6-2 or TRBV6-3 to TRBJ2-2; TRBD1 or TRBD2 may be the D gene (5 bases each). CDR1 and CDR2 from the germline V gene are MNHEY and SVGEGT. The length of the CDR3 is 13 residues. The germline V and J ends were trimmed by 2 bases and 7 bases, with 8 bases remaining between them. The CDR3 sequence is CASSYGGDGELFF. DNA of the CDR3: TGTGCCAGCAGTTACGGGGGAGACGGGGAGCTGTTTTTT.

As concerns this clonotype: This may stem from a read error, because a much larger clone lies one nucleotide away. The chain joins TRBV5-1 to TRBJ2-7; D possibly uses TRBD1 or TRBD2 (5 bases each). Germline values: CDR1 SGHRS, CDR2 YFSETQ. The CDR3 runs to 15 residues. CDR3 DNA sequence: TGCGCCAGCAGCCCTGCTATCGGACACGGGGCCGAGCGGTACTTC. Encoded protein: CASSPAIGHGAERYF.

This clonotype was detected many times. The genes are TRBV3-1 and TRBJ2-5; 12 nucleotides agree with TRBD1. The CDR3 totals 16 residues. Losses at the gene ends were 1 base for V and 5 bases for J; bases not matched to a gene: 5. Germline V gene data show CDR1 as LGHDT and CDR2 as YNNKEL (reference sequence). The CDR3 bases are TGTGCCAGCAGCCAAGCCGGGACAGGGGGCAAGGAGACCCAGTACTTC. The encoded protein is CASSQAGTGGKETQYF.

Turning to this clonotype: A single base separates this from a much larger clone, so it may be a read error. The V call is TRBV30, the J call TRBJ2-7; D unclear. Between the trimmed V and J ends, which lost 8 bases and 12 bases, there was a span of 14 bases. This CDR3 has 9 amino acids. Germline V gives CDR1 GTSNPN, CDR2 SVGIG (reference sequence). The CDR3 reads CAQVAHLYF. DNA for the CDR3: TGTGCCCAGGTGGCGCATCTGTACTTC.

This chain links TRBV5-1 with TRBJ2-7, with 8 positions matching TRBD1. The CDR3 sequence is 14 residues long. V shed 4 bases and J 8 bases; nucleotides not matched to a gene: 11. Germline lookup yields CDR1 SGHRS and CDR2 YFSETQ. CDR3 in amino acids: CASSPLTGVDKQYF. The CDR3 region has the DNA TGCGCCAGCAGCCCCCTGACAGGGGTCGACAAGCAGTACTTC. Based on the CDR3 plus reference TRBV5-1 and TRBJ2-7, the full variable domain is KAGVTQTPRYLIKTRGQQVTLSCSPISGHRSVSWYQQTPGQGLQFLFEYFSETQRNKGNFPGRFSGRQFSNSRSEMNVSTLELGDSALYLCASSPLTGVDKQYFGPGTRLTVT.

This clonotype was counted ten times or more. The rearrangement uses TRBV27 and TRBJ2-7; D may be TRBD1 or TRBD2 (5 bases each). With 7 bases removed from V and 1 base from J, the gap between germline ends came to 14 bases. CDR1 and CDR2 (germline): MNHEY, SMNVEV (reference sequence). The CDR3 is 14 residues long. The CDR3 is CASTLRDGSYEQYF. As DNA, the CDR3 is TGTGCCAGCACCTTAAGGGACGGATCCTACGAGCAGTACTTC.

This clonotype was found many times. V gene TRBV6-1 combines with J gene TRBJ1-2; TRBD1 aligns across 7 bases. Germline V CDR1 and CDR2: MNHNS, SASEGT. V lost 8 bases and J lost 6; bases outside the gene matches: 9. The CDR3 has 13 amino acids. CDR3 DNA: TGTGCCAGCCCGCGGGTTACAGGGGATGGCTACACCTTC. Protein product: CASPRVTGDGYTF.

This clonotype came up many times. The chain recombines TRBV10-3 with TRBJ1-2; D possibly corresponds to TRBD1 (5 bases). The CDR3 is 13 residues long. CDR1 and CDR2 from the germline V gene are ENHRY and SYGVKD. The ends were cut back, 5 bases at V and 7 bases at J, with 14 bases in the middle. In DNA form, the CDR3 reads TGTGCCATCAGTACCGGGCCGGGACCTGGCTACACCTTC. Translating gives CAISTGPGPGYTF.

This clonotype occurred many times. The V call is TRBV5-1, the J call TRBJ1-5, with D possibly being TRBD1 (5 bases). Trimming stripped 0 bases from V and 4 bases from J, with 11 bases between. From germline, CDR1 is SGHRS and CDR2 YFSETQ. This CDR3 is 15 amino acids long. As DNA, the CDR3 is TGCGCCAGCAGCTTGGCGGGGACTTCGAATCAGCCCCAGCATTTT. The encoded protein is CASSLAGTSNQPQHF. The full variable domain, in which reference TRBV5-1 and TRBJ1-5 provide the parts outside the CDR3, is KAGVTQTPRYLIKTRGQQVTLSCSPISGHRSVSWYQQTPGQGLQFLFEYFSETQRNKGNFPGRFSGRQFSNSRSEMNVSTLELGDSALYLCASSLAGTSNQPQHFGDGTRLSIL.

This clonotype appeared many times. This chain connects TRBV7-6 to TRBJ2-5, with TRBD2 as a possible D gene (5 bases). Germline V lookup: CDR1 SGHVS, CDR2 FNYEAQ. Trimming stripped 1 base from V and 2 bases from J, with 14 bases between. This CDR3 spans 16 amino acids. The CDR3: CASSLDRLTTQETQYF. CDR3 bases: TGTGCCAGCAGCTTAGACAGACTAACCACACAAGAGACCCAGTACTTC. The full variable domain, with the rest looked up from reference TRBV7-6 and TRBJ2-5, is GAGVSQSPRYKVTKRGQDVALRCDPISGHVSLYWYRQALGQGPEFLTYFNYEAQQDKSGLPNDRFSAERPEGSISTLTIQRTEQRDSAMYRCASSLDRLTTQETQYFGPGTRLLVL.

Of note for this clonotype: A far larger clone is only one base removed, so a read error is likely. In this CDR3 the conserved last residue, phenylalanine or tryptophan, is missing, so a read error is likely. The DNA is omitted, as the CDR3 cannot be located on it reliably, and the CDR3 follows TCRdb's listing. The chain is built from TRBV6-1 and TRBJ1-2; whether TRBD1, the table's D call, matches the DNA was not checked. The CDR3 is 12 residues long, counting both termini. Germline lookup yields CDR1 MNHNS and CDR2 SASEGT. The CDR3 sequence: CASSRGTPFLTS.

In regard to this clonotype: A much larger clone is a single base away; this may be a read error. This chain links TRBV10-3 with TRBJ2-1; possibly TRBD2 for D (6 bases). CDR3 length: 16 residues. The V gene lost 0 bases and the J gene lost 8 bases, with 17 bases spanning the gap. Germline V CDR1 and CDR2: ENHRY, SYGVKD. CDR3: CAISESGGGPKHEQFF. In nucleotides, the CDR3 is TGTGCCATCAGTGAGTCCGGGGGAGGCCCCAAACATGAGCAGTTCTTC.

Many counts were recorded for this clonotype. The chain couples TRBV24-1 to TRBJ2-1, with D possibly matching TRBD1 (5 bases). The CDR3 contains 13 residues. V lost 0 bases, J lost 10 bases, and 9 bases lay in between. Germline V lookup: CDR1 KGHDR, CDR2 SFDVKD. CDR3 coding DNA: TGTGCCACCAGTGATTTGGCTAAGGGGGAGCAGTTCTTC. Translated: CATSDLAKGEQFF.

This clonotype was recorded many times. The chain combines TRBV5-4 with TRBJ1-4; TRBD1 might be the D (6 bases). From germline, CDR1 is SGHNT and CDR2 YYREEE (reference sequence). CDR3 length: 14 amino acids. The V end lost 0 bases, the J end lost 7 bases, and 10 bases lay between the germline ends. The DNA of the CDR3 is TGTGCCAGCAGCTTGGAGGGGGAACGTGAAAAACTGTTTTTT. Its protein is CASSLEGEREKLFF.

This clonotype was detected ten times or more. The chain joins TRBV20-1 to TRBJ2-1, with TRBD1 as a possible D gene (6 bases). The CDR3 totals 14 residues. Looked up from germline, CDR1 is DFQATT and CDR2 is SNEGSKA (reference sequence). V was clipped by 1 base and J by 6 bases, with 13 bases between them. CDR3 DNA: TGCAGTGCTAGAGTCCCGGACAGTGGCAATGAGCAGTTCTTC. It specifies CSARVPDSGNEQFF.

This clonotype was counted ten times or more. The chain employs TRBV6-1 and TRBJ1-4, with 9 bases lining up with TRBD1. The junction had 5 bases not matched to a gene; V was cut back by 6 bases and J by 6 bases. CDR1 and CDR2 (germline): MNHNS, SASEGT. This CDR3 is built from 14 residues. CDR3 amino acids: CASSLTGGYEKLFF. CDR3 sequence (DNA): TGTGCCAGCAGCCTAACAGGGGGCTATGAAAAACTGTTTTTT.

The rearrangement uses TRBV27 and TRBJ2-3; 12 nucleotides align to TRBD2. The CDR3 is 19 amino acids. V gave up 0 bases and J gave up 3 bases; unmatched junction bases: 10. Germline values: CDR1 MNHEY, CDR2 SMNVEV (reference sequence). This CDR3 is CASSLSRLAGGRVTDTQYF. The CDR3 region has the DNA TGTGCCAGCAGTTTATCGAGGCTAGCGGGAGGGCGCGTTACAGATACGCAGTATTTT.

This clonotype appeared many times. This sequence joins TRBV28 and TRBJ1-1, with D tentatively TRBD1 (6 bases). CDR1 MDHEN and CDR2 SYDVKM come from the germline V gene. There are 12 residues in the CDR3. V lost 6 bases to trimming and J lost 7 bases, with 12 bases between them. CDR3 DNA sequence: TGTGCCAGCAGCTTCAGGGGCAGTGAAGCTTTCTTT. Translated, it gives CASSFRGSEAFF. The full variable domain, in which reference TRBV28 and TRBJ1-1 provide the parts outside the CDR3, is DVKVTQSSRYLVKRTGEKVFLECVQDMDHENMFWYRQDPGLGLRLIYFSYDVKMKEKGDIPEGYSVSREKKERFSLILESASTNQTSMYLCASSFRGSEAFFGQGTRLTVV.

This clonotype showed up many times. The rearrangement joins TRBV28 to TRBJ1-1, with 7 bases aligning to TRBD1. This CDR3 has 15 amino acids. CDR1 MDHEN and CDR2 SYDVKM come from the germline V gene. J lost 1 base, V lost 6 bases, and 8 bases had no gene match. In DNA, the CDR3 is TGTGCCAGCAGACCCCCGGGACAGTCGAACACTGAAGCTTTCTTT. Amino acids: CASRPPGQSNTEAFF.

This clonotype was recorded many times. The chain joins TRBV2 to TRBJ1-2, with TRBD1 matching 7 bases. CDR3 size: 15 residues. In germline, CDR1 is SNHLY, CDR2 FYNNEI. V trimming: 5 bases; J trimming: 2 bases; junction bases outside the gene matches: 8. The CDR3 DNA reads as TGTGCCAGCAGTCACCGGAGGGGGCTCAACTATGGCTACACCTTC. This sequence encodes CASSHRRGLNYGYTF. Filled out from reference TRBV2 and TRBJ1-2, the complete variable domain reads EPEVTQTPSHQVTQMGQEVILRCVPISNHLYFYWYRQILGQKVEFLVSFYNNEISEKSEIFDDQFSVERPDGSNFTLKIRSTKLEDSAMYFCASSHRRGLNYGYTFGSGTRLTVV.

On this clonotype itself: One end of the junction is discordant with germline, which a read error may explain. The rearrangement uses TRBV9 and TRBJ1-5, with TRBD1 matching 8 bases. The CDR3 has 15 residues. Per germline, CDR1 SGDLS and CDR2 YYNGEE. The CDR3 nucleotides are TGTGTCAGCAGCCTATGGACAGGGTTTAATCAGCCCCAGCAATTT. Translating it yields CVSSLWTGFNQPQQF.

The chain uses TRBV7-3 and TRBJ1-1; TRBD1 aligns across 7 bases. J lost 4 bases, V lost 7 bases, and 9 bases had no gene match. The CDR3 is 14 amino acids. Germline V lookup: CDR1 SGHTA, CDR2 FQGTGA. CDR3 DNA: TGTGCCAGCATCCCCCACAGGGGCGGCACTGAAGCTTTCTTT. It translates to CASIPHRGGTEAFF.

This clonotype was found many times. This chain links TRBV6-1 with TRBJ1-4; the D gene is possibly TRBD1 (5 bases). The CDR3 covers 15 residues. V lost 6 bases and J lost 4, with 15 bases in between. CDR1 MNHNS and CDR2 SASEGT come from the germline V gene. For the CDR3, the DNA is TGTGCCAGCAGCTCTTTGTCGGGACTTAATGAAAAACTGTTTTTT. Encoded protein: CASSSLSGLNEKLFF.

This clonotype was counted between two and nine times. This may be a read error, as it is one base from a much larger clone. The chain combines TRBV19 with TRBJ2-3, with TRBD1 as a possible D gene (5 bases). The CDR3 runs 14 residues. Trimming removed 5 bases from V and 5 bases from J, with 14 bases in between. Germline V gene data show CDR1 as LNHDA and CDR2 as SQIVND (reference sequence). As DNA, the CDR3 is TGTGCCAGTAGTTCCCTGGACACTCAAGATACGCAGTATTTT. Amino acids: CASSSLDTQDTQYF. The whole variable domain, filled in from reference TRBV19 and TRBJ2-3, reads DGGITQSPKYLFRKEGQNVTLSCEQNLNHDAMYWYRQDPGQGLRLIYYSQIVNDFQKGDIAEGYSVSREKKESFPLTVTSAQKNPTAFYLCASSSLDTQDTQYFGPGTRLTVL.

This chain uses TRBV28 with TRBJ1-6; 7 positions agree with TRBD1. The V segment lost 1 base and the J segment 11 bases; nucleotides outside the gene matches: 14. The CDR3 consists of 17 residues. CDR1 is MDHEN and CDR2 is SYDVKM in the germline V gene. The CDR3 region is CASSLLTGTVLFPPLHF. The CDR3 DNA reads as TGTGCCAGCAGTTTATTAACCGGGACAGTGTTGTTTCCACCCCTCCACTTT.

Ten or more counts support this clonotype. The J gene is TRBJ1-6, the V gene TRBV18; D not certain. This CDR3 is 13 amino acids long. Germline V CDR1 and CDR2: KGHSH, LQKENI. Trimming took off 1 base at V and 10 bases at J, with 8 bases between the two ends. DNA of the CDR3: TGTGCCAGCTCACCACTTTACTTCTCACCCCTCCACTTT. It encodes CASSPLYFSPLHF.

This clonotype was seen many times. The rearrangement uses TRBV27 and TRBJ1-2; D gene uncertain. Per germline, CDR1 MNHEY and CDR2 SMNVEV (reference sequence). This CDR3 comprises 12 residues. The V and J ends lost 6 bases and 7 bases respectively, with 12 bases between them. CDR3 amino acids: CASSRVGVGYTF. The CDR3 DNA is TGTGCCAGCAGCCGGGTTGGGGTTGGCTACACCTTC.

The chain combines TRBV12-3 or TRBV12-4 with TRBJ2-7; D tentatively reads TRBD1 or TRBD2 (5 bases each). The V gene lost 6 bases and the J gene lost 13 bases, with 25 bases spanning the gap. This CDR3 is 14 amino acids long. The CDR3 region has the DNA TGTGCCAGCAGGGGACGATCGGCGCGCTACGAGCGTTACTTC. It yields the protein CASRGRSARYERYF.